Sequencing of this TCR beta chain was carried out in a study of early T cells in non-severe SARS-CoV-2 infection. Study in general: Sequenced material consisted of bulk RNA (from unsorted whole blood), and chains were unpaired.

cDNA molecules, individually, were tagged with unique molecular identifiers. One entry per CDR3 protein, called by TCRdb with MiXCR from the 5' RACE reads. The sample yields about 72,000 distinct CDR3 sequences, around 8.7% seen once. V was pared by 5 bases and J by 4 bases, with 7 bases of the junction left unmatched. Germline lookup yields CDR1 SGHTA and CDR2 FQGNSA. This CDR3 has 14 amino acids. This receptor was identified in an adult who was a healthcare worker with PCR-confirmed SARS-CoV-2 infection or an uninfected control (not recorded which). The chain has TRBV7-2 and TRBJ2-7; 8 positions match TRBD2. The material sequenced was whole blood. CDR3 in DNA: TGTGCCAGCAGCCGGGAGGGGTCCTCGTACGAGCAGTACTTC. Its protein is CASSREGSSYEQYF.